This T cell receptor (beta chain) came from a study of blood T cell repertoires in COVID-19. Study information: Acute and convalescent COVID-19 samples came from the United States, Italy and Spain. From T cells, B-cell-depleted T cells, or PBMCs came the material, which was cDNA or gDNA.

As processed by the authors: The assay estimated nucleated cells by amplifying reference gene primers. TCRdb's copy holds only in-frame clones and misses some; the assay was immunoSEQ multiplex PCR. V, J and clone size reflect that table, while D and trimming were determined from the DNA. The data show 70,000 to 95,000 clones, with around 78% seen just once and just over 35% held by the top ten. The Seattle site enrolled patients during active infection and followed them longitudinally. The germline CDR1 and CDR2 sequences are SEHNR and FQNEAQ (reference sequence). V lost 2 bases, J lost 0 bases, and 17 bases lay in between. The CDR3 is made up of 18 amino acids.

The sequenced sample consisted of peripheral blood. The clonotype originates from a man in his 60s with COVID-19, enrolled during active disease. This chain connects TRBV7-9 to TRBJ2-1, with D perhaps matching TRBD2 (6 bases). The CDR3 reads CASSLRRLASSSYNEQFF. CDR3 coding DNA: TGTGCCAGCAGCTTAAGAAGGCTAGCGTCAAGCTCCTACAATGAGCAGTTCTTC.